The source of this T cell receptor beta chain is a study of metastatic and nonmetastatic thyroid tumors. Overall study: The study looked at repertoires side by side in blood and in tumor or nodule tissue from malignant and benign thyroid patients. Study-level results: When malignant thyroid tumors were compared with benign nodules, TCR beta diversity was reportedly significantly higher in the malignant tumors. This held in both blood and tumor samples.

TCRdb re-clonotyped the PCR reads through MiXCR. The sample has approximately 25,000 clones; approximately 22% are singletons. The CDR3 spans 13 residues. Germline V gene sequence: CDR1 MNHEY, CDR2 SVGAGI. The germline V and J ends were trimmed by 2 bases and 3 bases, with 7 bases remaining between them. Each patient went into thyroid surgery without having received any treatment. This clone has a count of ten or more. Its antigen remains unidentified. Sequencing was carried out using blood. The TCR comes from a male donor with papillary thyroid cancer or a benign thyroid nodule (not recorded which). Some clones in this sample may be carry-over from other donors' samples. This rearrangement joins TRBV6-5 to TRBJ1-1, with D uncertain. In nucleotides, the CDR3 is TGTGCCAGCAGTTACCTTCGGGACACTGAAGCTTTCTTT. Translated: CASSYLRDTEAFF.